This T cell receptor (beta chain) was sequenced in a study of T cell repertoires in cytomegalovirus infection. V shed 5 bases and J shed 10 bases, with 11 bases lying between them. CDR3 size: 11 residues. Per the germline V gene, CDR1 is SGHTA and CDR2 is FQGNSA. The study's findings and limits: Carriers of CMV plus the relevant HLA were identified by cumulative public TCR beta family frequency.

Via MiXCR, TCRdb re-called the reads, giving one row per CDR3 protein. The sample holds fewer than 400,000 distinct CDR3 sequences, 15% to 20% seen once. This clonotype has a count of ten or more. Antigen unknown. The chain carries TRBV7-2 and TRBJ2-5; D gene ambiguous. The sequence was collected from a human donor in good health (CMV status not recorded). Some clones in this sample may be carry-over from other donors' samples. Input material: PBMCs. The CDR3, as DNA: TGTGCCAGCAGCCCAAAAGGCGTCCAGTACTTC. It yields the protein CASSPKGVQYF.